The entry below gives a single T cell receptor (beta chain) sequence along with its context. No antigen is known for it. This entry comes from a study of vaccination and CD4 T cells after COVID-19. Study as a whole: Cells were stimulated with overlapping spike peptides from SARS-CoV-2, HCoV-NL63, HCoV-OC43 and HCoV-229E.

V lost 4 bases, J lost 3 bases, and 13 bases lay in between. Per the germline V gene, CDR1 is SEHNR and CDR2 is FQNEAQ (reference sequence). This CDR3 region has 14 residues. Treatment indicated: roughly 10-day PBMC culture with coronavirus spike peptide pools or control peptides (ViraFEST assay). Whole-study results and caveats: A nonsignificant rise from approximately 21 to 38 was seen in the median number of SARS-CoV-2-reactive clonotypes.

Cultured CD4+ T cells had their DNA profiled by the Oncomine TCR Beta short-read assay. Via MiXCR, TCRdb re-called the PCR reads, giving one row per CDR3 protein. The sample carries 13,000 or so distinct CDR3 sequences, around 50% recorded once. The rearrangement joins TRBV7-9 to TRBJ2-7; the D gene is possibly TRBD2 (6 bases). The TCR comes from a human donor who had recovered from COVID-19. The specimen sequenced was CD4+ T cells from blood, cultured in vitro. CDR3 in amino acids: CASSSGGADYEQYF. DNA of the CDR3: TGTGCCAGCAGCTCCGGCGGGGCAGACTACGAGCAGTACTTC.